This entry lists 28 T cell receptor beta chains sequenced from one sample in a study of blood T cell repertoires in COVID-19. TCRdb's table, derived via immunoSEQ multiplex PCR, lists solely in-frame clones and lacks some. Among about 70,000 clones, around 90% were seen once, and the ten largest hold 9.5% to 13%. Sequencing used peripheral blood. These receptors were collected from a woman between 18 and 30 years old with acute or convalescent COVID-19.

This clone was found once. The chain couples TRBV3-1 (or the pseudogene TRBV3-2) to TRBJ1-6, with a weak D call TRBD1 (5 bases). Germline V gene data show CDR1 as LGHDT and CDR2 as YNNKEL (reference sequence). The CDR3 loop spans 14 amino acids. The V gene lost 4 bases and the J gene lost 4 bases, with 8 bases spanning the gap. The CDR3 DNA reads TGTGCCAGCAGCCGACAGCCTTATAATTCACCCCTCCACTTT. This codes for CASSRQPYNSPLHF.

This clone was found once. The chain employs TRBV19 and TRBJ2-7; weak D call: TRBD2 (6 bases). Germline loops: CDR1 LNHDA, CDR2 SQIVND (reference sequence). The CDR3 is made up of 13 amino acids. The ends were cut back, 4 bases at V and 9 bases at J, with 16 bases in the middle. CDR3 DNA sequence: TGTGCCAGTAGTACACGGGACTCCGGGGGGCAGTACTTC. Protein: CASSTRDSGGQYF.

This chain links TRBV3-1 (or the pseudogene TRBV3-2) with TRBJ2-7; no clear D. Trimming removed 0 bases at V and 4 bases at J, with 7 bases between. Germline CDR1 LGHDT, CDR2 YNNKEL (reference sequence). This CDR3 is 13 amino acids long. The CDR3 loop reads CASSQDSLYEQYF. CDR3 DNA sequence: TGTGCCAGCAGCCAAGATAGCCTTTACGAGCAGTACTTC.

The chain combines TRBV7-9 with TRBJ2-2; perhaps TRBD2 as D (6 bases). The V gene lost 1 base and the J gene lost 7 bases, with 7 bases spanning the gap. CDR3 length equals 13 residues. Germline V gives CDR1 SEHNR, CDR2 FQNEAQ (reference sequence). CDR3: CASSLGDFGELFF. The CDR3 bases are TGTGCCAGCAGCTTAGGGGACTTCGGGGAGCTGTTTTTT.

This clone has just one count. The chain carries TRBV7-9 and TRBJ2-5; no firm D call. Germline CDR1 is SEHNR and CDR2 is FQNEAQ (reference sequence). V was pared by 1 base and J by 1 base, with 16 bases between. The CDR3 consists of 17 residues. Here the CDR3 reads CASSLGSLVALQETQYF. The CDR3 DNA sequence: TGTGCCAGCAGCTTAGGGTCTCTAGTTGCCCTCCAAGAGACCCAGTACTTC.

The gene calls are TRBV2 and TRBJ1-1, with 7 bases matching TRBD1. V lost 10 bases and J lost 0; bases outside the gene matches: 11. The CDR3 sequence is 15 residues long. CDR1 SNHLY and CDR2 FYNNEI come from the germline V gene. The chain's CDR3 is CAIIRDSLMNTEAFF. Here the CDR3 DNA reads TGTGCCATAATACGGGACAGTCTGATGAACACTGAAGCTTTCTTT.

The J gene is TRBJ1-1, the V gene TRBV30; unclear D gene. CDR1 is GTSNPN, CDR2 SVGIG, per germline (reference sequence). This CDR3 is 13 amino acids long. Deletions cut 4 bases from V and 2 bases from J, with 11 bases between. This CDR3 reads CAWTPSANTEAFF. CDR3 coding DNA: TGTGCCTGGACCCCGAGCGCAAACACTGAAGCTTTCTTT.

CDR3 region: CSVDQGSGYTF. The CDR3 nucleotides read TGCAGCGTTGATCAGGGGAGCGGCTACACCTTC. This chain connects TRBV29-1 to TRBJ1-2, with D perhaps TRBD1 (6 bases). With 3 bases removed from V and 8 bases from J, the gap between germline ends came to 10 bases. Germline values: CDR1 SQVTM, CDR2 ANQGSEA. The CDR3 extends over 11 amino acids.

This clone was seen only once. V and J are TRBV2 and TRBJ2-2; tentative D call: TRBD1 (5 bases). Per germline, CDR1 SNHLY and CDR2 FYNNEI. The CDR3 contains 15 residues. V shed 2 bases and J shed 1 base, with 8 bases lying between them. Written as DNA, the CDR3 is TGTGCCAGCAGTGAAATAACAGGGAACACCGGGGAGCTGTTTTTT. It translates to CASSEITGNTGELFF.

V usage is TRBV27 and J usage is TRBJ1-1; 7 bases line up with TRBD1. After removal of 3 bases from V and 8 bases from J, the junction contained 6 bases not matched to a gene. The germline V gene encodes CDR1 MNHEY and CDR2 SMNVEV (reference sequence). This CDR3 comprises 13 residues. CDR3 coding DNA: TGTGCCAGCAGTTTGGGACAGACGAGCGAAGCTTTCTTT. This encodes CASSLGQTSEAFF.

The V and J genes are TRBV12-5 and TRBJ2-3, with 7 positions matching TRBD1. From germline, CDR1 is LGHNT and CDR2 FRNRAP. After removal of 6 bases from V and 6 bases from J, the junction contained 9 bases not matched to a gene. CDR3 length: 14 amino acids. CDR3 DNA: TGTGCTAGTGGGAATCTAGGGGGCCCGGATACGCAGTATTTT. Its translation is CASGNLGGPDTQYF.

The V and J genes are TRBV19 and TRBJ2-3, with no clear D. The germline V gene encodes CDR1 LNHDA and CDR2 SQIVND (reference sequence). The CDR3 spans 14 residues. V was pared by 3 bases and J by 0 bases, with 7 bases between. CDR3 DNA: TGTGCCAGTAGTATTTTAGAAAGCACAGATACGCAGTATTTT. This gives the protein CASSILESTDTQYF.

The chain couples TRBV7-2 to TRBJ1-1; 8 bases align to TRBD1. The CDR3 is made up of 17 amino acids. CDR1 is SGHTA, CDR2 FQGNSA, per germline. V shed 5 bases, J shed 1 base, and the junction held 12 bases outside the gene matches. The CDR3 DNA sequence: TGTGCCAGCAGCAATTACAGGGGGGGACGGAGGAACACTGAAGCTTTCTTT. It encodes CASSNYRGGRRNTEAFF.

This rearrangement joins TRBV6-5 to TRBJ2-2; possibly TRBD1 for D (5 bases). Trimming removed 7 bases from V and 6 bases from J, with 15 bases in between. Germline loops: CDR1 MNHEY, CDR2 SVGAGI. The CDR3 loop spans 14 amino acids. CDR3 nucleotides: TGTGCCAGCACAGGTCAGGGAAGCTCCGGGGAGCTGTTTTTT. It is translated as CASTGQGSSGELFF.

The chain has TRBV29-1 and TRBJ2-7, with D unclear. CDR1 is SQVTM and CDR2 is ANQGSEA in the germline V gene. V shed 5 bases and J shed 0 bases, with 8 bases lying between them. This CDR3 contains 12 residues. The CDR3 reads CSVSPSSYEQYF. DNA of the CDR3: TGCAGCGTTAGCCCAAGCTCCTACGAGCAGTACTTC.

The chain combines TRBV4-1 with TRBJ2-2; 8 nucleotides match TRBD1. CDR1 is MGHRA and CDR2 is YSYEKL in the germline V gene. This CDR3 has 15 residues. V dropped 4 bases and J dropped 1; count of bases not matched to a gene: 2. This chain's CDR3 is CASSRGQGNTGELFF. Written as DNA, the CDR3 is TGCGCCAGCAGCCGTGGACAGGGGAACACCGGGGAGCTGTTTTTT.

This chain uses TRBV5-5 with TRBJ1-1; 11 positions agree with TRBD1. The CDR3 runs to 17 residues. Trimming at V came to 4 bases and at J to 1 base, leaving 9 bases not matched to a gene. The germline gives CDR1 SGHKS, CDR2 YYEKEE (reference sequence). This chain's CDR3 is CASSGGQGVGANTEAFF. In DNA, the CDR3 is TGTGCCAGCAGCGGGGGACAGGGGGTTGGAGCGAACACTGAAGCTTTCTTT.

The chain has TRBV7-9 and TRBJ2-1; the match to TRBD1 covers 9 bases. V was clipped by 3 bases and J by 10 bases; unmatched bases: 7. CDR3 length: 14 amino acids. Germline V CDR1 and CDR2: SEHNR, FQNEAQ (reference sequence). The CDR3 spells CASSFRTGEGEQFF. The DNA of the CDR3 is TGTGCCAGCAGCTTTAGGACAGGGGAGGGAGAGCAGTTCTTC. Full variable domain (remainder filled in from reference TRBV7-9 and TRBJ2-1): DTGVSQNPRHKITKRGQNVTFRCDPISEHNRLYWYRQTLGQGPEFLTYFQNEAQLEKSRLLSDRFSAERPKGSFSTLEIQRTEQGDSAMYLCASSFRTGEGEQFFGPGTRLTVL.

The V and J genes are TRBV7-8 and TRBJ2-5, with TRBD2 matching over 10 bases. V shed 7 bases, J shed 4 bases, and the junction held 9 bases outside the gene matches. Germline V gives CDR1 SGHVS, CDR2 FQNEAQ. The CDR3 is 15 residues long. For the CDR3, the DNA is TGTGCCAGCAACGGGGGGGTAGCGGGAGGAGAGACCCAGTACTTC. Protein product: CASNGGVAGGETQYF.

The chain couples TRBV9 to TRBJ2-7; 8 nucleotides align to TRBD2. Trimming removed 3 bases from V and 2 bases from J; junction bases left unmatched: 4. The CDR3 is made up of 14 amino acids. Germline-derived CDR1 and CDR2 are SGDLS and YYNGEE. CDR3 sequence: CASSAGGGPYEQYF. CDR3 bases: TGTGCCAGCAGCGCGGGGGGGGGCCCCTACGAGCAGTACTTC.

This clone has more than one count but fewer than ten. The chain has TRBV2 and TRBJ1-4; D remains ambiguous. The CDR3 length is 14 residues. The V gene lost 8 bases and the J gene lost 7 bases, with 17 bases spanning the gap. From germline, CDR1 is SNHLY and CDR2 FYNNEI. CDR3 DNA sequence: TGTGCCAGCCGGGAGGGCAGTGGAAGTGAAAAACTGTTTTTT. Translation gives CASREGSGSEKLFF.

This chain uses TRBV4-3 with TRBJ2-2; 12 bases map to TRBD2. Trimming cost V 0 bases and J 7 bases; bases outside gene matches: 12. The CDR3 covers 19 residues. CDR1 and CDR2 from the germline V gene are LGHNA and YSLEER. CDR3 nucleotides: TGCGCCAGCAGCCAAGATCCCCCGCCTAGCGGGAGGGGTAGCGGGGAGCTGTTTTTT. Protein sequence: CASSQDPPPSGRGSGELFF.

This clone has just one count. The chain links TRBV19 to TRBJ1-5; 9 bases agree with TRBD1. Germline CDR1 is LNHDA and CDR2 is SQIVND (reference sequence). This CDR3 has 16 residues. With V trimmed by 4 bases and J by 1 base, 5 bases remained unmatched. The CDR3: CASSKHRGPSNQPQHF. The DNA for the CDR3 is TGTGCCAGTAGTAAACACAGGGGGCCAAGCAATCAGCCCCAGCATTTT.

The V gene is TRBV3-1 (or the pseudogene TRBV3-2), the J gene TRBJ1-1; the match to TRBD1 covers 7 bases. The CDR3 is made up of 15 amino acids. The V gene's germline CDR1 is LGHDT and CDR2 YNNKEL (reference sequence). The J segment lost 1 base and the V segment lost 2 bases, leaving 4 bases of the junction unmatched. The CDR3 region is CASSQPQGGNTEAFF. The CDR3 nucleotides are TGTGCCAGCAGCCAACCTCAGGGGGGGAACACTGAAGCTTTCTTT.

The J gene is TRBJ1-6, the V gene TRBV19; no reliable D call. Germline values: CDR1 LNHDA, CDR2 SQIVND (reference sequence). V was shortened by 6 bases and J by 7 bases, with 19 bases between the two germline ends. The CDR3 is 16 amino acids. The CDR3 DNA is TGTGCCAGTAGCGACCTTCGAGCGGGTCTGAATTCACCCCTCCACTTT. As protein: CASSDLRAGLNSPLHF.

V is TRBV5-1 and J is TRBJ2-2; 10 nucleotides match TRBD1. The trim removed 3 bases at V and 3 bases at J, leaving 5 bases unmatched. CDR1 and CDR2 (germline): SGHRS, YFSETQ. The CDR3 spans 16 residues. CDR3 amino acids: CASSSTGGVDTGELFF. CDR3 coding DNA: TGCGCCAGCAGCTCGACAGGGGGCGTCGACACCGGGGAGCTGTTTTTT.

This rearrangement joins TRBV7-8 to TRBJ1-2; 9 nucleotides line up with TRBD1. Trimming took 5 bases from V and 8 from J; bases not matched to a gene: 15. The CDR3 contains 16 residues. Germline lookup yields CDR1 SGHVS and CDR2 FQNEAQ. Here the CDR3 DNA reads TGTGCCAGCAGCAAACGGAATCGGGACAGGGAGGAAGGCTACACCTTC. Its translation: CASSKRNRDREEGYTF.

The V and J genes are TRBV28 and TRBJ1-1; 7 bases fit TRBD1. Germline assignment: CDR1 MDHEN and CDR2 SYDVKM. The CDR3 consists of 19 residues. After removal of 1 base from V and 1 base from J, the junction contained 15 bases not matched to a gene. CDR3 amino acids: CASSLSAGGQGERNTEAFF. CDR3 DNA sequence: TGTGCCAGCAGTTTATCGGCTGGCGGGCAGGGGGAGAGGAACACTGAAGCTTTCTTT. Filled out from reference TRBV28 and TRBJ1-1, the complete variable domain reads DVKVTQSSRYLVKRTGEKVFLECVQDMDHENMFWYRQDPGLGLRLIYFSYDVKMKEKGDIPEGYSVSREKKERFSLILESASTNQTSMYLCASSLSAGGQGERNTEAFFGQGTRLTVV.